This T cell receptor beta chain emerged from a study of cytomegalovirus exposure and HLA in healthy donors. Study in general: A prior analysis found about 120 million unique TCR beta sequences from 150 million to 200 million T cells. Study results and limitations: TCR association rates varied by HLA locus in a later analysis, with DRB1 highest and HLA-C lowest.

PCR amplification relied on 60 Vbeta primers (plus 13 Jbeta primers). Profiled with immunoSEQ multiplex PCR; TCRdb holds only in-frame clones, not every one. The repertoire includes approximately 160,000 clones, under 85% of them detected once, and 1.5% to 2% sits in the top ten. Points on this clone: The antigen remains unidentified.

The sample consisted of PBMCs. The source is a woman under 40 in good health and CMV-seronegative.

The CDR3 DNA follows: TGTGCCAGCAGCAGCGGACTAGCGGGAGAGAAGGTAGATACGCAGTATTTT. Translating gives CASSSGLAGEKVDTQYF. The chain recombines TRBV5-4 with TRBJ2-3; 13 positions match TRBD2. CDR3 length: 17 residues. The V gene end was trimmed by 4 bases and the J gene end by 5 bases; junction bases not matched to a gene: 10. Per the germline V gene, CDR1 is SGHNT and CDR2 is YYREEE (reference sequence).